This TCR beta chain was sequenced for a study of OX40 agonist ivuxolimab in advanced cancers. Libraries were prepared by immunoSEQ multiplex PCR; TCRdb keeps only in-frame clonotypes and omits some of them. The repertoire includes some 86,000 clones, about 91% of them detected once, and around 7% sits in the top ten. The sequence derives from an adult with an advanced solid tumor such as melanoma, head and neck, liver or kidney cancer. This specimen consisted of CD4+ or CD8+ T cells sorted from blood, obtained in a trial of the OX40 agonist ivuxolimab.

The CDR3 DNA is TGCGCCAGCAGCCAAGAATCGCTAGCGGGTCTTGGCTACAATGAGCAGTTCTTC. Encoded protein: CASSQESLAGLGYNEQFF. The J gene is TRBJ2-1, the V gene TRBV4-1; 8 positions match TRBD2. Germline V gives CDR1 MGHRA, CDR2 YSYEKL. The CDR3 loop spans 18 amino acids. The ends lost 0 bases at V and 3 bases at J; junction bases unmatched: 10.